This paragraph covers one T cell receptor beta chain sequence. Its antigen is still unknown. TCRdb lists the instrument as NextSeq 550. The Human TCR Profiling Kit (MiLaboratory) was used to make UMI-labeled 5' RACE TRB cDNA libraries. The full amount of extracted RNA was used for cDNA synthesis, and the full amount of resulting cDNA was used for PCR amplification. Libraries were prepared in parallel using an identical number of PCR cycles. For the original study's pipeline: MIGEC and MiXCR extracted about 48,000 +/- 9,800 unique UMI-labeled TRB cDNA molecules per library, requiring at least two reads per UMI. On average, roughly 40,000 +/- 10,000 functional in-frame TRB CDR3 nucleotide clonotypes lacking stop codons were found per library. After downsampling to 5000 UMI-labeled TRB molecules per sample, diversity metrics, including normalized Shannon-Wiener and Chao1, were computed in VDJtools. Clonotype-size-weighted physicochemical properties of the central five CDR3 residues (interaction energy, strength, volume and Kidera factor 4) were computed in VDJtools. TCRdb reprocessed the reads and provides one entry for every CDR3 protein sequence; no DNA is given. In this record, the V and J calls reflect TCRdb's handling and not the investigators' own analysis. The sample table gives some 130,000 distinct CDR3 sequences. The ten most abundant clones make up 0.29% of the sample.

The sample is drawn from a study of CXCR3-negative and CXCR3-positive naive CD8 T cells (dated by TCRdb to the late 2010s). At the level of the whole study: In total, approximately 150 million TRB reads were obtained, corresponding to roughly 1.5 +/- 0.3 million reads per library. Diversity and physicochemical repertoire analyses covered approximately 10 donors pooled from two independent experiments. TRBV-TRBJ cluster analysis included naive subsets from about 5 donors and memory cells from 3 donors. Study-wide findings and limitations: CXCR3 expression partially decreased after cryopreservation, so most assays used freshly isolated PBMCs. Similar TRBV-TRBJ usage was shown by naive CXCR3-negative and CXCR3-positive cells from the same donor, whereas distinct patterns were shown by memory cells. Repertoire diversity was comparably high in both naive subsets but much lower in memory CD8+ T cells. Surface CD5, linked to self-reactivity in mice, was comparable between naive subsets; TCR interaction strength was therefore also inferred from TRB CDR3 physicochemical properties. Compared with CXCR3-negative naive cells, CXCR3-positive naive cells had TRB CDR3s with higher hydrophobicity (lower Kidera factor 4), lower energy, and higher strength and volume indices.

Each CD8+ T cell subset was flow-sorted in triplicate, with 250,000 to 350,000 cells per subset placed directly into RLT lysis buffer. Naive CD8+ T cells were defined stringently as CD45RO-CCR7+CD27+CD95- to exclude memory contaminants. Standard density gradient centrifugation was used to isolate peripheral blood mononuclear cells from buffy coats. A FACSAria III was used to flow-sort naive CXCR3-negative and CXCR3-positive CD8+ T cells. An RNeasy Mini Kit was used to extract total RNA from the sorted cells. CDR1 and CDR2, per the germline V gene, are ENHRY and SYGVKD. The CDR3 runs 14 residues from the cysteine to the phenylalanine. DNA for this receptor is not on file.

The sequence joins TRBV10-3 to TRBJ2-7; the TRBD1 assignment by TCRdb is unverifiable without DNA. Specimen: naive CXCR3- CD8+ T cells from blood. The cell subset or site label, as the study defines it: CD45RO-CCR7+CD27+CD95- naive CD8+ T cells lacking CXCR3 (TNR3-). This clonotype originated in a human donor in good health. Some clones in this sample may be carry-over from other donors' samples. The CDR3 reads CAISVGATEYEQYF.